The present entry profiles one T cell receptor (beta chain) with its context. The entry originates in a study of CD8 T cells in Susac syndrome. Study context: Patients with Susac syndrome were therapy-naive, on corticosteroids, or on intravenous immunoglobulin alone at blood draw.

After extraction with the RNeasy kit, roughly 0.5 to 1 ug of the RNA was reverse transcribed using random hexamers. Multiplex immunoSEQ PCR targeted 54 Vbeta and 13 Jbeta TCR beta segments. MiXCR, applied by TCRdb to the immunoSEQ multiplex PCR reads, yields one record per CDR3 protein. The top ten clones hold approximately 0.47% of a sample with tens of thousands of distinct CDR3 sequences, around 95% of them seen once. The CDR3 is made up of 16 amino acids. CDR1 and CDR2 from the germline V gene are LGHNA and YSLEER. V was clipped by 0 bases and J by 6 bases; unmatched bases: 10. TCR beta from blood CD8+ and CD4+ T cells was sequenced.

Source material: CD8+ T cells from PBMCs. V gene TRBV4-3 combines with J gene TRBJ2-7, with 8 bases identical to TRBD2. The sequence derives from a human donor with Susac syndrome. CDR3 sequence reads: CASSQDPGGRLSEQYF. Written as DNA, the CDR3 is TGCGCCAGCAGCCAAGATCCGGGAGGGCGCCTCTCCGAGCAGTACTTC.